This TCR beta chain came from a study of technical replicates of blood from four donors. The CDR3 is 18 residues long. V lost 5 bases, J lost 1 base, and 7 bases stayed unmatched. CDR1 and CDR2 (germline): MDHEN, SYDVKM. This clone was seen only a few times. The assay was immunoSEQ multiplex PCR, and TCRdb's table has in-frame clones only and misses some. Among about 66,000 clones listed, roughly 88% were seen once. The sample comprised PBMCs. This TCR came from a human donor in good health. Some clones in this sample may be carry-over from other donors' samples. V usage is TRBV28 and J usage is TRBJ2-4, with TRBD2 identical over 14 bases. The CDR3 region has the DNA TGTGCCAGCAGTACCGGACTAGCGGGGGGCTCGGCCAAAAACATTCAGTACTTC. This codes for CASSTGLAGGSAKNIQYF.